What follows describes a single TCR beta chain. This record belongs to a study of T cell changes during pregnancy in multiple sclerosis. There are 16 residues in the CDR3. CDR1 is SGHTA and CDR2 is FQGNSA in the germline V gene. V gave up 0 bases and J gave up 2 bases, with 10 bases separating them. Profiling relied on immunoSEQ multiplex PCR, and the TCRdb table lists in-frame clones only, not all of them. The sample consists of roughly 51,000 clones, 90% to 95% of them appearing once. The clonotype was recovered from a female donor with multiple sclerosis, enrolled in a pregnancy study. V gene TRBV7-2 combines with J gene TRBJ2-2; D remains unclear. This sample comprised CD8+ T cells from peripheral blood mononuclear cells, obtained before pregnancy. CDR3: CASSLAFRINTGELFF. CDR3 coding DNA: TGTGCCAGCAGCTTAGCCTTCAGGATAAACACCGGGGAGCTGTTTTTT. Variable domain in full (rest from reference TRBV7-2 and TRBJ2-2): GAGVSQSPSNKVTEKGKDVELRCDPISGHTALYWYRQSLGQGLEFLIYFQGNSAPDKSGLPSDRFSAERTGGSVSTLTIQRTQQEDSAVYLCASSLAFRINTGELFFGEGSRLTVL.